This entry describes one T cell receptor (beta chain). Its recognized antigen is unknown. Per-base quality was not reported, and no clone a single base away is much larger than it. TCRbeta CDR3 regions were sequenced with the immunoSEQ Assay. After extraction, genomic DNA underwent amplification by bias-controlled multiplex PCR, followed by high-throughput sequencing. From the authors' description of their analysis: Collapsing and filtering of sequences were performed to quantify the absolute abundance of each unique TCRbeta CDR3 region. T cell fraction was estimated by normalization of TCRbeta template counts to usable DNA, with usable DNA being measured through amplification of reference genes present in all nucleated cells. Repertoire TCRs were annotated as SARS-CoV-2-specific when V gene, CDR3 amino acid sequence and J gene were exactly matched to a known reactive TCR set. The reference SARS-CoV-2 TCR set was obtained from MIRA and was filtered for enrichment in COVID-19-positive ImmuneCODE repertoires, whereby public or cross-reactive TCRs were removed. Using the MIRA antigens, annotated TCRs were further analysed by specific ORF or by position within an ORF. Breadth was defined as annotated unique rearrangements over total unique productive rearrangements; depth was the summed frequency of those rearrangements. Group comparisons of TCR breadth used two-sided Wilcoxon rank-sum tests. TCRdb holds this immuneACCESS table with in-frame rearrangements only. Some clones are missing; in checked studies, unresolved V genes explain under half, and the rest has no known cause. V, J and clone size are those of that table, while D and trimming were read from the DNA. Within this sample are approximately 400,000 clones, with about four fifths of them counted one time only. The ten largest clones add up to around 7.3% of the sample.

Via the germline V gene, CDR1 is SGHVS and CDR2 FNYEAQ. Trimming at the junction amounts to 0 bases on V and 1 base on J, and the germline ends lie 7 bases apart. The CDR3 has 16 amino acids, counting the end cysteine and phenylalanine. Just the 48-base CDR3 DNA is kept, in frame starting at base 1. What the treatment or condition label conveys for this sample: around 19 received Ad26.COV2.S at low or high dose, single or two shots; 5 received placebo; per-sample allocation not given. For vaccine and placebo recipients, repertoires were sequenced using samples collected on day 63 after the first injection. Cohort 1b enrolled around 24 adults aged 18-55 years at a single site in Boston, USA, between 29 July and 7 August 2020. Ad26.COV2.S was a replication-incompetent adenovirus type 26 vector that expressed a prefusion-stabilized SARS-CoV-2 spike protein derived from the original Wuhan strain. The data belong to a study of Ad26.COV2.S vaccination and SARS-CoV-2 variants (dated by TCRdb to the early 2020s). Some background on the complete study: Donors in the vaccine arm were drawn from COV1001, a multicentre, randomized, double-blind, placebo-controlled phase I-IIa trial testing Ad26.COV2.S in healthy adults. Ad26.COV2.S was administered intramuscularly at 5 x 10^10 or 1 x 10^11 viral particles, either as a single shot or as two shots given 56 days apart. The specificity and breadth of SARS-CoV-2-reactive T cell receptors after Ad26.COV2.S vaccination were assessed by TCRbeta repertoire sequencing. The TCR-sequenced set comprised around 32 samples: approximately 19 Ad26.COV2.S vaccine recipients, 5 placebo recipients and 8 SARS-CoV-2 convalescent individuals. Participants in the trial were split at random into five groups of five each, receiving low-dose or high-dose Ad26.COV2.S once or twice, or else placebo on both occasions. Investigators did not know the trial group allocation while performing experiments and assessing outcomes. General conclusions and limits of the study: It was noted by the authors that total T cell responses may have been underestimated by the TCR breadth and depth analyses. Spike-specific TCR breadth was higher in Ad26.COV2.S recipients than in placebo recipients (P = 0.0014). The study lacked the statistical power to compare responses across vaccine doses or regimens. Non-spike TCR breadth was comparable between vaccine and placebo recipients, consistent with the vaccine containing only spike. Substantial breadth of spike-specific CD8+ and CD4+ T cell responses was reported after vaccination.

The sequences come from peripheral blood, collected in a trial of Ad26.COV2.S vaccine versus placebo. The receptor was isolated from a person aged 18-65 years who received the Ad26.COV2.S COVID-19 vaccine or a placebo. The chain is assembled from TRBV7-6 and TRBJ2-6; a confident D gene designation cannot be given. The CDR3 protein is CASSLAGGSGANVLTF. The DNA sequence is given as TGTGCCAGCAGCTTAGCAGGTGGTTCTGGGGCCAACGTCCTGACTTTC.